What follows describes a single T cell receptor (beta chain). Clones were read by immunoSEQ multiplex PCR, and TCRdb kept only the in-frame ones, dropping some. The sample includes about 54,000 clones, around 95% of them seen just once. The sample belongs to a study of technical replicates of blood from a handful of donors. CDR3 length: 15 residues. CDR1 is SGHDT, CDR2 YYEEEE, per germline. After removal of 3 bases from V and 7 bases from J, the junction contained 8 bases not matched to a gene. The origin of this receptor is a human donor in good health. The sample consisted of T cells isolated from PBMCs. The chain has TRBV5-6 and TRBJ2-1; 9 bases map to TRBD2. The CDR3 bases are TGTGCCAGCAGCTGGGGACTAGCTGTGGGGAATGAGCAGTTCTTC. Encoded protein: CASSWGLAVGNEQFF.